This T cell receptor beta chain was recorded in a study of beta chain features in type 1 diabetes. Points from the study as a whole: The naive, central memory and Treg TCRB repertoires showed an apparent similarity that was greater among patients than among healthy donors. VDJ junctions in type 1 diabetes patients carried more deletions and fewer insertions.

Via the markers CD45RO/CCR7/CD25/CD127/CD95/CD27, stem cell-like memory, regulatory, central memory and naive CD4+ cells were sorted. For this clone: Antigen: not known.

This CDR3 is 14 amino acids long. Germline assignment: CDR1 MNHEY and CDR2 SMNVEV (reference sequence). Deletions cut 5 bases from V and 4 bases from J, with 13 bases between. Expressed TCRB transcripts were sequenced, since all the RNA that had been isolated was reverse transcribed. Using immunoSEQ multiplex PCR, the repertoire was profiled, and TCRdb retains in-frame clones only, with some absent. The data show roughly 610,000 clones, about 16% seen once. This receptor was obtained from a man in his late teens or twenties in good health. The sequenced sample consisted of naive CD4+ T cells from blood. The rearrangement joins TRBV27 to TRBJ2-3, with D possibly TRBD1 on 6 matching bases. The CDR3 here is CASSPTGWADTQYF. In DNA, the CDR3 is TGTGCCAGCAGTCCGACAGGTTGGGCAGATACGCAGTATTTT.